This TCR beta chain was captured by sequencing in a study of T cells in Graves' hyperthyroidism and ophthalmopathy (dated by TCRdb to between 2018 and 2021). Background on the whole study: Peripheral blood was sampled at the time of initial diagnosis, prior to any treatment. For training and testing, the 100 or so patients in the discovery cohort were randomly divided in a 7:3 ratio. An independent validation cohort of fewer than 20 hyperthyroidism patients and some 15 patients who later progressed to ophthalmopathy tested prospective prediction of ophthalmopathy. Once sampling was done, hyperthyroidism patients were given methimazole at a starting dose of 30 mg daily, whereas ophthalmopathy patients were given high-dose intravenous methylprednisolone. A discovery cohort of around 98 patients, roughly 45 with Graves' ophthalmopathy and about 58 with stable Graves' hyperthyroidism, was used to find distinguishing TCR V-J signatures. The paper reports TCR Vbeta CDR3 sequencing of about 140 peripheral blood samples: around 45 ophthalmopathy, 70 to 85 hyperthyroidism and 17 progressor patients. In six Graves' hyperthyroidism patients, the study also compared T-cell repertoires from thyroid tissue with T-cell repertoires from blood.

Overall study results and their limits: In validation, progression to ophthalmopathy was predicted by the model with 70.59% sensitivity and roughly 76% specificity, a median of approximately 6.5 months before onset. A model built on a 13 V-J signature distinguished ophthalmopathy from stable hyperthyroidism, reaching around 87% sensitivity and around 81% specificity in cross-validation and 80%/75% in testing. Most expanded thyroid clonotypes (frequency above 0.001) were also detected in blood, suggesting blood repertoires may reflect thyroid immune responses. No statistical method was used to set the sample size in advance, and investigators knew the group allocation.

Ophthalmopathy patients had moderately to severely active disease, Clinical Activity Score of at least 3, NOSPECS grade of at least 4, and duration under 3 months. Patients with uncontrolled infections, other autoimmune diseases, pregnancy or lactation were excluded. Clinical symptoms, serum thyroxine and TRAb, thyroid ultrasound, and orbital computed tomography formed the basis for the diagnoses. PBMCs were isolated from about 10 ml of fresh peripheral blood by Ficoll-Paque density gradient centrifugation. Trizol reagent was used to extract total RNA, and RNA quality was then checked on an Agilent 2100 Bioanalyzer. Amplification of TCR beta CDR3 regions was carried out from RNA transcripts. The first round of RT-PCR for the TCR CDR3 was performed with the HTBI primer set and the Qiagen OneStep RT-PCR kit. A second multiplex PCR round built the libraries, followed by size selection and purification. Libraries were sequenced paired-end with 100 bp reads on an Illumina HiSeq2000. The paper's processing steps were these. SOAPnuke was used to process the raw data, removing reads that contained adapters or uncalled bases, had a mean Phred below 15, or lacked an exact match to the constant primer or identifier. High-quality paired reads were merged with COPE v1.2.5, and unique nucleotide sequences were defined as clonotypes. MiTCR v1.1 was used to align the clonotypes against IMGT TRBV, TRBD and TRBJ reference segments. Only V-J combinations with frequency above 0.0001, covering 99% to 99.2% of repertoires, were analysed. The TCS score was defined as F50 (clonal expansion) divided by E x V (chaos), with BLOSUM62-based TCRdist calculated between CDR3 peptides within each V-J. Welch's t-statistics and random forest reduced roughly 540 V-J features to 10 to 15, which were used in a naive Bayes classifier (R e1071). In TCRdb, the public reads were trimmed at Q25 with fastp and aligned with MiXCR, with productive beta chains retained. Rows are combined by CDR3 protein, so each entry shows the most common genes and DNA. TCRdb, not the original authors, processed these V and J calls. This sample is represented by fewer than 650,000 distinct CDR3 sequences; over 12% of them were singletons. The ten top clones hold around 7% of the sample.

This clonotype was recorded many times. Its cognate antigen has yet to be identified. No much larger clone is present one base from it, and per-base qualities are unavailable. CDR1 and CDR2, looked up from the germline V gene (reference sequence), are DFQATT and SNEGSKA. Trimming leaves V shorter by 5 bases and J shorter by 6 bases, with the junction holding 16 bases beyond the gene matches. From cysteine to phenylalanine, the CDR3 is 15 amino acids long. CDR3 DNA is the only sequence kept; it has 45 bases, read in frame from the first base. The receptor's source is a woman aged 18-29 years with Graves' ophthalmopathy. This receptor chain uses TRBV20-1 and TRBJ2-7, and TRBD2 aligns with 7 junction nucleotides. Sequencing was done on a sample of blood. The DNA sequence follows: TGCAGTGCTGGGGGGGGAGGTGGCCCTGGTGGCGAGCAGTACTTC. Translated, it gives CSAGGGGGPGGEQYF.